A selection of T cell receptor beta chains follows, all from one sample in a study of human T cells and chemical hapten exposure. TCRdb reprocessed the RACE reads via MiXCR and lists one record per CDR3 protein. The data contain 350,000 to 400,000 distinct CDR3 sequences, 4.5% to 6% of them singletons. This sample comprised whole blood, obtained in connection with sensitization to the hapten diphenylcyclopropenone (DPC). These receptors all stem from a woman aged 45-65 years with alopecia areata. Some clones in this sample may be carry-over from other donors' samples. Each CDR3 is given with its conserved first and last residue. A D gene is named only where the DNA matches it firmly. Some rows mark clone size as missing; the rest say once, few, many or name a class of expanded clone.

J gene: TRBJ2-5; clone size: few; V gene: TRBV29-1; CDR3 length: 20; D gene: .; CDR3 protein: CSVSLFWVDYPGESGETQYF; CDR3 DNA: TGCAGCGTTAGTCTTTTTTGGGTTGACTACCCGGGAGAAAGTGGAGAGACCCAGTACTTC
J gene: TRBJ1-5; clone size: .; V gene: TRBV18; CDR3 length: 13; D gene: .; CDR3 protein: CASSPPSGAPQHF; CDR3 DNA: TGTGCCAGCTCACCACCGTCCGGGGCACCCCAGCATTTT
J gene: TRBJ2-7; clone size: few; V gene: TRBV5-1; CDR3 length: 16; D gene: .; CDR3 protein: CASSLATGEWGYEQYF; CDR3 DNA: TGCGCCAGCAGCTTGGCGACGGGGGAATGGGGCTACGAGCAGTACTTC
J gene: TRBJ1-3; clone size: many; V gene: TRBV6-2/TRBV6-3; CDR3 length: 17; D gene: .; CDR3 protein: CASSYASTGTTGNTIYF; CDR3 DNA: TGTGCCAGCAGTTACGCCTCCACCGGGACAACTGGAAACACCATATATTTT
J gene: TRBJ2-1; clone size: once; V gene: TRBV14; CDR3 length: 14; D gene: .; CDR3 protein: CASSQSFTYNEQFF; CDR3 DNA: TGTGCCAGCAGCCAATCGTTCACCTACAATGAGCAGTTCTTC
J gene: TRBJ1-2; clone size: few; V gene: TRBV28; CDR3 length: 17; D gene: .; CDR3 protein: CASTPNFFARPNYGYTF; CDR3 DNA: TGTGCCAGCACTCCGAACTTCTTTGCTAGGCCCAACTATGGCTACACCTTC
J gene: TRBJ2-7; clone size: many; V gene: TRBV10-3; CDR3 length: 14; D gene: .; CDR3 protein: CAISGGQVGHEQYF; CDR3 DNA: TGTGCCATCAGTGGAGGGCAGGTGGGTCACGAGCAGTACTTC
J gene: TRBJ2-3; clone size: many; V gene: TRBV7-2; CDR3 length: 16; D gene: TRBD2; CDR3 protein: CASSSGLAGGGDTQYF; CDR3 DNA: TGTGCCAGCAGCTCGGGACTAGCGGGAGGAGGAGATACGCAGTATTTT
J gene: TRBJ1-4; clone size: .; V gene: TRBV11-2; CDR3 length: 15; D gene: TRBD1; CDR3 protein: CASSAGGLLDEKLFF; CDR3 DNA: TGTGCCAGCAGCGCAGGGGGGCTGTTAGATGAAAAACTGTTTTTT
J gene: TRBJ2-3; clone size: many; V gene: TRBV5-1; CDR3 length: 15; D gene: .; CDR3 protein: CASSLGPTSTDTQYF; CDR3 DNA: TGCGCCAGCAGCTTGGGTCCGACTAGCACAGATACGCAGTATTTT
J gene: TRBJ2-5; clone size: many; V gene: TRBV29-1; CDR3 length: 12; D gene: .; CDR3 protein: CSVGRNQETQYF; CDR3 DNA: TGCAGCGTTGGTCGGAACCAAGAGACCCAGTACTTC
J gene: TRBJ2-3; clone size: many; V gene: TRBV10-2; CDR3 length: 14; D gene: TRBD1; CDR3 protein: CASIKDRAGDTQYF; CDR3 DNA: TGCGCCAGCATCAAGGACAGGGCTGGAGATACGCAGTATTTT
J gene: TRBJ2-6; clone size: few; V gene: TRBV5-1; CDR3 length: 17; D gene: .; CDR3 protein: CASSLGSYSSGANVLTF; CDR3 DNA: TGCGCCAGCAGCTTGGGCAGCTATAGCTCTGGGGCCAACGTCCTGACTTTC
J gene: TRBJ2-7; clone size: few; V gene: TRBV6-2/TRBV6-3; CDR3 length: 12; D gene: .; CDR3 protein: CASSYGHYEQYF; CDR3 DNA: TGTGCCAGCAGTTACGGACACTACGAGCAGTACTTC
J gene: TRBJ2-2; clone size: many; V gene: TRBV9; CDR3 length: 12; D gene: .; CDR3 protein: CASTGNTGELFF; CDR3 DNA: TGTGCCAGCACCGGGAACACCGGGGAGCTGTTTTTT
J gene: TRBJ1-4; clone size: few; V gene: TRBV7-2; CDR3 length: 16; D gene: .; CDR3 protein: CASSRIGSATNEKLFF; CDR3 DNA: TGTGCCAGCAGCCGGATTGGATCCGCAACTAATGAAAAACTGTTTTTT
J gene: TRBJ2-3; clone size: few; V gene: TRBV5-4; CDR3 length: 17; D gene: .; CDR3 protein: CASSLDLAGIGTDTQYF; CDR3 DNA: TGTGCCAGCAGCTTGGATCTGGCGGGCATAGGTACAGATACGCAGTATTTT
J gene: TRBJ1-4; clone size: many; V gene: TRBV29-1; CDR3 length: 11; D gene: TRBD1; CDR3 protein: CCGQGNEKLFF; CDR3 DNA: TGCTGCGGACAGGGGAATGAAAAACTGTTTTTT
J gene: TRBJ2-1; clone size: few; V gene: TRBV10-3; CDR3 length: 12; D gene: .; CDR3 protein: CAIGGGVNEQFF; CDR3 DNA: TGTGCCATCGGAGGAGGGGTCAATGAGCAGTTCTTC
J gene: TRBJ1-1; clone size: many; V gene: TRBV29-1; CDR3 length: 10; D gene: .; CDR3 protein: CSVSGTEAFF; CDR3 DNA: TGCAGCGTTTCAGGCACTGAAGCTTTCTTT
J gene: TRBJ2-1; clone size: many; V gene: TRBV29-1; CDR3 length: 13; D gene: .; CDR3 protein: CSPELPNYNEQFF; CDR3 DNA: TGCAGCCCTGAATTACCAAATTACAATGAGCAGTTCTTC
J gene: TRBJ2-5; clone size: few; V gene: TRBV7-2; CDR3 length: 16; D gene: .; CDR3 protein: CASSNLGTVGRETQYF; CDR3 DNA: TGTGCCAGCAGCAACCTCGGGACGGTTGGGCGAGAGACCCAGTACTTC
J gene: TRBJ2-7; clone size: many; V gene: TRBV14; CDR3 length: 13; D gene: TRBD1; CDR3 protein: CASSRDRLGEQYF; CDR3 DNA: TGTGCCAGCAGCCGGGACAGGTTAGGGGAGCAGTACTTC
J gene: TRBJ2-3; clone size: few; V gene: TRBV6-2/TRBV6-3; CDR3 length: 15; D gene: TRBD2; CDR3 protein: CASRVAGGSTDTQYF; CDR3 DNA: TGTGCCAGCAGAGTAGCGGGAGGGAGCACAGATACGCAGTATTTT
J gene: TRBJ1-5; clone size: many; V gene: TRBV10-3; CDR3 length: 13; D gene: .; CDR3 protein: CAISVGGEQPQHF; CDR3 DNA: TGTGCCATCAGTGTTGGGGGGGAACAGCCCCAGCATTTT
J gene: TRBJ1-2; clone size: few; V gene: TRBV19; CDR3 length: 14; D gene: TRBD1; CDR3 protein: CASSPGGANYGYTF; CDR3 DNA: TGTGCCAGTAGTCCAGGGGGCGCGAACTATGGCTACACCTTC
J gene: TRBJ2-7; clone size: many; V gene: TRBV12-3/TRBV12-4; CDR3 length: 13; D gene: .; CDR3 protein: CASSLAGVEEQYF; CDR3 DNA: TGTGCCAGCAGTTTGGCAGGGGTCGAGGAGCAGTACTTC
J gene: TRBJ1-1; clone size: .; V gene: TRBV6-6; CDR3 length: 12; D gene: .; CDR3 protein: CASSFQATEAFF; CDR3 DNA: TGTGCCAGCAGTTTCCAGGCCACTGAAGCTTTCTTT
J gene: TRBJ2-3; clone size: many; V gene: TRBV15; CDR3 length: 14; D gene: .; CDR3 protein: CATSRGLALDTQYF; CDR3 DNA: TGTGCCACCAGCAGAGGACTGGCGCTGGATACGCAGTATTTT
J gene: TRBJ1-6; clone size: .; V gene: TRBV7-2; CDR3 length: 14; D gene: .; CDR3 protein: CASSFLGAESPLHF; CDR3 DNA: TGTGCCAGCAGCTTTTTAGGGGCGGAATCACCCCTCCACTTT
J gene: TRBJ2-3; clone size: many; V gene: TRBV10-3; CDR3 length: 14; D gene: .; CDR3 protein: CAISDLRSTDTQYF; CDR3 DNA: TGTGCCATCAGTGACCTCCGGTCCACAGATACGCAGTATTTT
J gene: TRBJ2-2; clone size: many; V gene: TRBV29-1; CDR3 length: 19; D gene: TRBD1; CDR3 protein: CSVEKGDRGAAANTGELFF; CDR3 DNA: TGCAGCGTTGAAAAGGGGGACAGGGGAGCGGCCGCGAACACCGGGGAGCTGTTTTTT
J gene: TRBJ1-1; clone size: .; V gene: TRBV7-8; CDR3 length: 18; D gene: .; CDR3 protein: CASSLGISGPNLNTEAFF; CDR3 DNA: TGTGCCAGCAGCTTAGGTATTTCGGGACCCAACCTGAACACTGAAGCTTTCTTT
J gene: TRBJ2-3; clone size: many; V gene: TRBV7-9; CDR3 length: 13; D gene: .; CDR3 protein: CASSLKEQDTQYF; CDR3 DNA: TGTGCCAGCAGCTTAAAGGAACAAGATACGCAGTATTTT
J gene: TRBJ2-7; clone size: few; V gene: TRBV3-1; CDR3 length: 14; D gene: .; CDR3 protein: CASSHGRLVGEQYF; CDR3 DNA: TGTGCCAGCAGCCATGGGAGGTTGGTCGGCGAGCAGTACTTC